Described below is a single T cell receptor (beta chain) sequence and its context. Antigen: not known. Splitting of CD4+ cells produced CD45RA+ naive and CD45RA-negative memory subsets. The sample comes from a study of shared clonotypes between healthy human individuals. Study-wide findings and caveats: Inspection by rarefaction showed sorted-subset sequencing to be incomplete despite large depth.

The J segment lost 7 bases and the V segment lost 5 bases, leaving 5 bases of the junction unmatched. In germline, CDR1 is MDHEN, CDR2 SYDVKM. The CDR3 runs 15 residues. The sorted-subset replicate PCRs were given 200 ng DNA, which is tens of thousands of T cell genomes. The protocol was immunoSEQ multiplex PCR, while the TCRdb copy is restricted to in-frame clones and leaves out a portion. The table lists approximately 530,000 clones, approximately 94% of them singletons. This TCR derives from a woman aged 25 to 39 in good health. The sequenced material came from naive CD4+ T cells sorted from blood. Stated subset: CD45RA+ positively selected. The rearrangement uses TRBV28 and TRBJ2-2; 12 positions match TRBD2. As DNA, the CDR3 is TGTGCCAGCAGTCATACTAGCGGGAGGATCGGGGAGCTGTTTTTT. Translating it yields CASSHTSGRIGELFF.